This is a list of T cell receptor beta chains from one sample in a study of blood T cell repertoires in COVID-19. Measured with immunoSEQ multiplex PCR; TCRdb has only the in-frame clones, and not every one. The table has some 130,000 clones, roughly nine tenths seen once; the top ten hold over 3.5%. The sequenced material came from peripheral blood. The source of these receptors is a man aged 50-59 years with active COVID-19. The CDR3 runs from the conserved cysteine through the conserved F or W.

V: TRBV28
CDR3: CASRAGNSPLHF

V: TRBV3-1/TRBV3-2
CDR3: CASSRGTPSYEQYF

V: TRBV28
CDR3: CASSFRDFEAFF

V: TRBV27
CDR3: CASMPSGTGKEKLFF

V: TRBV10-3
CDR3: CAISVGTGMVGEQYF

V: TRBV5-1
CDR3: CASAREGVGNIQYF

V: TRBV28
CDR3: CASSTPQGRNYGYTF

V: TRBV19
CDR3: CASSSRTSGRSDTQYF

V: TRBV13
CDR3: CASSSHRTSSSDIQYF

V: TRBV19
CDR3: CASRTAGNEQFF

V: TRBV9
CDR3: CASSPRQASPYEQYF

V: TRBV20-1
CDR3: CSASSGGNTDTQYF

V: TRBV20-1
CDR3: CRDRGPRGYTF

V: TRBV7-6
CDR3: CASSLVREGRGDTQYF

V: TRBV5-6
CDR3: CASSLGGTGNYGYTF

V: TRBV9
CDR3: CASSVGGNSGNTIYF

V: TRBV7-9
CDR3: CASSFSGRPDTQYF

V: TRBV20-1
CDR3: CSATSGGQQFF

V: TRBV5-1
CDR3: CASSPQGAYEKLFF

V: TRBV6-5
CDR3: CASSYSRGGLTEAFF

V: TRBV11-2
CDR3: CASSRDRVDGYTF

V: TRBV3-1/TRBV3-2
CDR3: CASSHPGWETQYF

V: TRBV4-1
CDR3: CASSQDLRQGNTDTQYF

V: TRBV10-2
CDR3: CASRGLAANNEQFF

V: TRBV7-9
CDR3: CASRLDTLGYTF

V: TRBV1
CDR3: CTSSGTGGMNTEAFF

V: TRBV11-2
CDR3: CASSLLAGPSYEQYF

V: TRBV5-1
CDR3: CASSRGQGSTDTQYF

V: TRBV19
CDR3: CASSIQGYGYTF

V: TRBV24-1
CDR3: CATSSTGGRTGELFF

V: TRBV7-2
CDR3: CASSLTPSGLAGNEQFF

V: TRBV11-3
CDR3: CASSLNRLAGSGELFF

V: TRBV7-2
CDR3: CASSSAQLAGGPNEQFF

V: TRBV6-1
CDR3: CASSEYKDTQYF

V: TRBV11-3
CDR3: CAISGGRFENEQFF

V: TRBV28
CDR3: CASSSGQGSSGYTF

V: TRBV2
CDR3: CASSKTGSYEQYF

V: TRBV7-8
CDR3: CASSIRAPGQGDEKLFF

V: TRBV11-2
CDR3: CASRTGQGRGYTF

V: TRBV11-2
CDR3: CASSTGLAGEDTQYF

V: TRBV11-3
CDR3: CASSLGGTGRGTEAFF

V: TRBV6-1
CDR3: CASSGTSGGAGTDTQYF

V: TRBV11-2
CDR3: CASRFLAGQPGELFF

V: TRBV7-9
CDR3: CASSPERGTDTQYF

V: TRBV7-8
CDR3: CASSLGGTRVDGELFF